Presented here are 6 T cell receptor beta chains from one specimen sequenced in a study of CD8+CD57+ T cells in acquired aplastic anemia. CDR3 and TCR beta VDJ profiling relied on a genomic DNA template. Using its own MiXCR run on the reads, TCRdb lists one record per CDR3 protein. The data contain about 220,000 distinct CDR3 sequences, approximately 35% of them singletons. Input material: sorted CD4+, CD8+, or CD8+CD57+ T cells (not recorded which) from PBMCs. The receptors here all came from a human donor in good health, serving as a control.

This clonotype was counted at least ten times. The chain joins TRBV20-1 to TRBJ2-7; D unclear. Germline values: CDR1 DFQATT, CDR2 SNEGSKA (reference sequence). This CDR3 comprises 13 residues. The ends were cut back, 0 bases at V and 6 bases at J, with 12 bases in the middle. The CDR3 DNA sequence: TGCAGTGCTAGAGATGGAGAGGTGGGCGAGCAGTACTTC. This encodes CSARDGEVGEQYF.

V usage is TRBV25-1 and J usage is TRBJ2-1; possibly TRBD1 or TRBD2 for D (5 bases each). The CDR3 covers 17 residues. The V end was cut by 6 bases, the J end by 5 bases, with 23 bases between. CDR1 MGHDK and CDR2 SYGVNS come from the germline V gene. CDR3 sequence reads: CASRGAGAGEGDNEQFF. The CDR3 DNA sequence: TGTGCCAGCAGGGGAGCCGGGGCGGGCGAAGGGGACAATGAGCAGTTCTTC.

The genes are TRBV29-1 and TRBJ1-1, with D hard to call. This CDR3 region has 13 residues. Trimming removed 6 bases at V and 7 bases at J, with 18 bases between. Germline CDR1 is SQVTM and CDR2 is ANQGSEA. The CDR3 reads CSVPRAGYGEAFF. The CDR3 bases are TGCAGCGTGCCTAGAGCGGGGTATGGTGAAGCTTTCTTT.

J is TRBJ2-2 and V is TRBV9, with D perhaps assigned TRBD1 or TRBD2 (6 bases each). V shed 4 bases and J shed 4 bases, with 14 bases lying between them. This CDR3 spans 15 amino acids. Germline V lookup: CDR1 SGDLS, CDR2 YYNGEE. CDR3 sequence (DNA): TGTGCCAGCAGCATGGGGGGCGCGGGCACCGGGGAGCTGTTTTTT. It codes for CASSMGGAGTGELFF.

The V gene is TRBV11-3, the J gene TRBJ1-2; D may be TRBD1 (5 bases). This CDR3 comprises 15 residues. Germline V lookup: CDR1 SGHNT, CDR2 YENEEA. The V end lost 4 bases, the J end lost 7 bases, and 19 bases lay between the germline ends. The CDR3 nucleotides read TGTGCCAGCAGCTCCCGGGACGGCCTGGACGGTGGCTACACCTTC. This translates into CASSSRDGLDGGYTF.

This chain joins TRBV12-3 or TRBV12-4 and TRBJ2-3; the D is unclear. This CDR3 comprises 15 residues. V lost 6 bases and J lost 0, with 13 bases in between. The CDR3 loop is CASSLLPTSTDTQYF. The DNA of the CDR3 is TGTGCCAGCAGCTTACTCCCGACAAGCACAGATACGCAGTATTTT.